These 22 T cell receptor beta chains originate from one sample sequenced in a study of shared clonotypes between healthy human individuals. TCRdb keeps only in-frame clones here, not all; method: immunoSEQ multiplex PCR. The table shows around 1.1 million clones, with about 80% occurring only once. The sample taken for sequencing was memory CD4+ T cells from PBMCs. This sample's subset: CD45RA-negative fraction. The receptors derive from a man between 18 and 35 years old in good health. Some clones in this sample may be carry-over from other donors' samples.

This chain uses TRBV10-3 with TRBJ1-3, with a tentative D call TRBD1 (5 bases). Trimming removed 6 bases at V and 2 bases at J, with 11 bases between. Per the germline V gene, CDR1 is ENHRY and CDR2 is SYGVKD. The CDR3 is made up of 14 amino acids. The CDR3: CAIRETGAGNTIYF. In DNA form, the CDR3 reads TGTGCCATCAGGGAAACAGGAGCTGGAAACACCATATATTTT.

This clone was seen a few times. The chain combines TRBV5-1 with TRBJ2-4, with D possibly matching TRBD2 (6 bases). Trimming removed 3 bases at V and 5 bases at J, with 15 bases between. The CDR3 contains 15 residues. Germline values: CDR1 SGHRS, CDR2 YFSETQ. The CDR3 sequence: CASSYLGGRENIQYF. CDR3 in DNA: TGCGCCAGCAGCTACCTCGGGGGACGGGAAAACATTCAGTACTTC.

The genes are TRBV7-6 and TRBJ2-2; 8 bases fit TRBD2. Germline V CDR1 and CDR2: SGHVS, FNYEAQ. The V and J ends lost 5 bases and 5 bases, in that order; junction bases with no gene match: 13. This CDR3 is 17 amino acids long. CDR3 sequence (DNA): TGTGCCAGCAGCCCCATTGGGGTAGCGGGAATAACCGGGGAGCTGTTTTTT. This encodes CASSPIGVAGITGELFF.

The genes are TRBV18 and TRBJ2-4; D not resolved. Trimming took off 3 bases at V and 9 bases at J, with 18 bases between the two ends. The germline V gene has CDR1 KGHSH and CDR2 LQKENI. This CDR3 has 15 residues. CDR3 sequence: CASSPLPWAQGIQYF. For the CDR3, the DNA is TGTGCCAGCTCACCCCTTCCTTGGGCCCAAGGCATTCAGTACTTC.

The table lists this clone with a few counts. A much larger clonotype is one base distant, so this may be a read error. The V call is TRBV7-6, the J call TRBJ2-5, with 7 positions matching TRBD1. With 2 bases clipped from V and 4 bases from J, the junction kept 4 bases outside the gene matches. The CDR3 covers 14 residues. Germline-derived CDR1 and CDR2 are SGHVS and FNYEAQ. CDR3 in DNA: TGTGCCAGCAGCTTAAGACAGGGTGGAGAGACCCAGTACTTC. Amino acid sequence: CASSLRQGGETQYF. The full variable domain, with the rest looked up from reference TRBV7-6 and TRBJ2-5, is GAGVSQSPRYKVTKRGQDVALRCDPISGHVSLYWYRQALGQGPEFLTYFNYEAQQDKSGLPNDRFSAERPEGSISTLTIQRTEQRDSAMYRCASSLRQGGETQYFGPGTRLLVL.

V is TRBV5-1 and J is TRBJ2-7, with a tentative D call TRBD2 (6 bases). This CDR3 contains 15 residues. The germline V gene encodes CDR1 SGHRS and CDR2 YFSETQ. Trimming removed 4 bases at V and 5 bases at J, with 19 bases between. The CDR3 region is CASSPPYPGGNEQYF. The CDR3 DNA reads as TGCGCCAGCAGCCCCCCGTATCCCGGAGGGAACGAGCAGTACTTC.

The V call is TRBV7-3, the J call TRBJ2-2; 7 bases fit TRBD1. The CDR3 length is 13 residues. V was clipped by 3 bases and J by 6 bases; unmatched bases: 1. Germline assignment: CDR1 SGHTA and CDR2 FQGTGA. As DNA, the CDR3 is TGTGCCAGCAGCTTTGACAGGGCCGGGGAGCTGTTTTTT. Its protein product is CASSFDRAGELFF.

This chain joins TRBV5-1 and TRBJ2-1; D may be TRBD2 (5 bases). Germline CDR1 reads SGHRS; CDR2 reads YFSETQ. V was trimmed by 5 bases and J by 0 bases, leaving 15 bases between them. CDR3 length equals 16 residues. This CDR3 reads CASRVQLVSSYNEQFF. The CDR3 nucleotides read TGCGCCAGCAGGGTCCAACTAGTCAGCTCCTACAATGAGCAGTTCTTC.

The rearrangement joins TRBV20-1 to TRBJ2-1; D gene unclear. Germline CDR1 and CDR2: DFQATT and SNEGSKA (reference sequence). The CDR3 length is 11 residues. V gave up 0 bases and J gave up 8 bases, with 5 bases separating them. CDR3 in amino acids: CSARDRYEQFF. The DNA for the CDR3 is TGCAGTGCTAGAGATAGGTATGAGCAGTTCTTC.

J is TRBJ1-1 and V is TRBV6-1, with a possible D match to TRBD1 (5 bases). The germline V gene encodes CDR1 MNHNS and CDR2 SASEGT. There are 12 residues in the CDR3. Trimming left V 1 base short and J 6 bases short, with 6 bases between. CDR3 sequence: CASSEGGAEAFF. The CDR3 coding sequence is TGTGCCAGCAGTGAAGGGGGGGCTGAAGCTTTCTTT.

Note on this clone: This may come from a read error, since a much larger clone is one base off. This rearrangement joins TRBV5-6 to TRBJ1-1; D uncertain. CDR1 is SGHDT and CDR2 is YYEEEE in the germline V gene. V lost 1 base and J 0 bases, leaving 4 bases between the germline ends. The CDR3 contains 13 residues. CDR3 bases: TGTGCCAGCAGCTTGAGGGTGAACACTGAAGCTTTCTTT. Translating it yields CASSLRVNTEAFF.

The chain is built from TRBV5-1 and TRBJ1-2, with TRBD1 as a possible D gene (5 bases). CDR3 length: 16 amino acids. The germline V and J ends were trimmed by 3 bases and 1 base, with 16 bases remaining between them. The germline V gene encodes CDR1 SGHRS and CDR2 YFSETQ. In nucleotides, the CDR3 is TGCGCCAGCAGCTCTTCACCCGGGACGTTTAACTATGGCTACACCTTC. This gives the protein CASSSSPGTFNYGYTF.

V and J are TRBV5-1 and TRBJ2-1; a possible D gene is TRBD2 (6 bases). The CDR3 runs 16 residues. The germline V gene encodes CDR1 SGHRS and CDR2 YFSETQ. The V gene lost 3 bases and the J gene lost 0 bases, with 13 bases spanning the gap. The CDR3 protein is CASSWAPGSSYNEQFF. The CDR3 DNA reads as TGCGCCAGCAGCTGGGCTCCCGGGAGCTCCTACAATGAGCAGTTCTTC. The full variable domain, its missing parts supplied by reference TRBV5-1 and TRBJ2-1, is KAGVTQTPRYLIKTRGQQVTLSCSPISGHRSVSWYQQTPGQGLQFLFEYFSETQRNKGNFPGRFSGRQFSNSRSEMNVSTLELGDSALYLCASSWAPGSSYNEQFFGPGTRLTVL.

The chain couples TRBV25-1 to TRBJ1-5; D ambiguous. V was clipped by 6 bases and J by 8 bases, with 20 bases between them. The CDR3 contains 15 residues. Germline V gives CDR1 MGHDK, CDR2 SYGVNS. CDR3 loop: CASSRGQAPGEPQHF. Here the CDR3 DNA reads TGTGCCAGCAGCCGAGGGCAGGCCCCCGGGGAGCCCCAGCATTTT.

The V call is TRBV6-6, the J call TRBJ1-1; D gene uncertain. V lost 6 bases to trimming and J lost 12 bases, with 20 bases between them. This CDR3 has 13 amino acids. CDR1 MNHNY and CDR2 SVGAGI come from the germline V gene (reference sequence). The CDR3 region has the DNA TGTGCCAGCAGGAACCCCCCAGGAACTGATCCTTTCTTT. It yields the protein CASRNPPGTDPFF.

Comments on this clone: Other nucleotide sequences in the sample specify the same CDR3. The chain has TRBV5-1 and TRBJ1-5; 7 nucleotides agree with TRBD1. Trimming took 0 bases from V and 2 from J; bases not matched to a gene: 2. CDR1 is SGHRS and CDR2 is YFSETQ in the germline V gene. The CDR3 sequence is 15 residues long. This CDR3 is CASSLDGTGNQPQHF. The CDR3 DNA reads TGCGCCAGCAGCTTGGATGGGACAGGCAATCAGCCCCAGCATTTT.

V gene TRBV5-1 combines with J gene TRBJ2-1; D might be TRBD2 (6 bases). The CDR3 spans 17 residues. Germline loops: CDR1 SGHRS, CDR2 YFSETQ. With 1 base removed from V and 5 bases from J, the gap between germline ends came to 19 bases. This CDR3 is CASSLWGVWLEDNEQFF. The CDR3 DNA sequence: TGCGCCAGCAGCTTGTGGGGGGTATGGCTAGAGGACAATGAGCAGTTCTTC.

The chain has TRBV15 and TRBJ2-1, with TRBD1 matching over 7 bases. CDR1 and CDR2 from the germline V gene are LNHNV and YYDKDF (reference sequence). V was clipped by 3 bases and J by 7 bases; unmatched bases: 6. The CDR3 has 14 amino acids. CDR3 sequence: CATSSPKGANEQFF. The CDR3 DNA is TGTGCCACCAGCAGCCCGAAGGGGGCGAATGAGCAGTTCTTC.

This clone was counted a few times. The chain uses TRBV5-1 and TRBJ2-7, with TRBD1 matching 7 bases. Germline lookup yields CDR1 SGHRS and CDR2 YFSETQ. The CDR3 contains 15 residues. Unmatched junction bases numbered 8, after V lost 3 bases and J lost 2 bases. Here the CDR3 DNA reads TGCGCCAGCAGCTCCTACGGGACAGCTCCCTACGAGCAGTACTTC. It is translated as CASSSYGTAPYEQYF.

The chain employs TRBV29-1 and TRBJ1-1, with TRBD1 identical over 7 bases. Germline CDR1 SQVTM, CDR2 ANQGSEA. V was pared by 0 bases and J by 6 bases, with 4 bases of the junction left unmatched. The CDR3 is made up of 13 amino acids. In DNA, the CDR3 is TGCAGCGTTGAAGATAACCAGGGGGCTGAAGCTTTCTTT. Translation gives CSVEDNQGAEAFF.

The rearrangement joins TRBV7-2 to TRBJ1-1, with D perhaps matching TRBD1 (6 bases). Germline CDR1 SGHTA, CDR2 FQGNSA. The CDR3 sequence is 15 residues long. V was pared by 3 bases and J by 4 bases, with 15 bases between. The CDR3 region is CASSFTGLVVTEAFF. Written as DNA, the CDR3 is TGTGCCAGCAGCTTTACAGGGCTAGTGGTCACTGAAGCTTTCTTT.

This chain links TRBV19 with TRBJ2-3; 9 bases are a match to TRBD2. The CDR3 loop spans 15 amino acids. The germline gives CDR1 LNHDA, CDR2 SQIVND (reference sequence). V lost 4 bases, J lost 1 base, and 3 bases stayed unmatched. CDR3 amino acids: CASSTWTSGTDTQYF. In DNA, the CDR3 is TGTGCCAGTAGTACCTGGACTAGCGGCACAGATACGCAGTATTTT.